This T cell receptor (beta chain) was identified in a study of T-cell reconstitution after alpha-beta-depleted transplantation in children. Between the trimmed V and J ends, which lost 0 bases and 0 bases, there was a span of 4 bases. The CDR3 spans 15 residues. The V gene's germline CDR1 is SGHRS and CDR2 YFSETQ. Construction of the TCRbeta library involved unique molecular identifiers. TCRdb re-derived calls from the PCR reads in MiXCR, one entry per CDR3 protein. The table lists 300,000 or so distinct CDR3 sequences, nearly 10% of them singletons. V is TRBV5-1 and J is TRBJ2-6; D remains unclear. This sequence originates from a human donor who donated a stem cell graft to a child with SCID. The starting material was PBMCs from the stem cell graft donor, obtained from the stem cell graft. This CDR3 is CASSLAVSGANVLTF. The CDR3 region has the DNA TGCGCCAGCAGCTTGGCTGTCTCTGGGGCCAACGTCCTGACTTTC.